This T cell receptor beta chain emerged from a study of blood T cell repertoires in COVID-19. Across the study: Sites in the United States, Italy and Spain provided acute and convalescent COVID-19 samples. The analysed material was cDNA or gDNA that came from T cells, B-cell-depleted T cells, or PBMCs.

This clone was counted a few times. Authors' analysis steps: For nucleated cells, counts were estimated from reference gene primer amplification. The assay was immunoSEQ multiplex PCR, and TCRdb's table has in-frame clones only and misses some. V and J calls plus clone size are reproduced from that table; the DNA served to infer D and trimming. The table records 230,000 or so clones, 65% to 85% of them present only once. The CDR3 extends over 13 amino acids. Germline V gives CDR1 SNHLY, CDR2 FYNNEI. V was trimmed by 5 bases and J by 3 bases, leaving 10 bases between them. The chain joins TRBV2 to TRBJ2-5; D is possibly TRBD2 (5 bases). This receptor was obtained from a man aged 40-55 years with active or convalescent COVID-19. Input material: peripheral blood. CDR3: CASSITREETQYF. The CDR3 nucleotides read TGTGCCAGCAGTATAACTAGAGAAGAGACCCAGTACTTC.